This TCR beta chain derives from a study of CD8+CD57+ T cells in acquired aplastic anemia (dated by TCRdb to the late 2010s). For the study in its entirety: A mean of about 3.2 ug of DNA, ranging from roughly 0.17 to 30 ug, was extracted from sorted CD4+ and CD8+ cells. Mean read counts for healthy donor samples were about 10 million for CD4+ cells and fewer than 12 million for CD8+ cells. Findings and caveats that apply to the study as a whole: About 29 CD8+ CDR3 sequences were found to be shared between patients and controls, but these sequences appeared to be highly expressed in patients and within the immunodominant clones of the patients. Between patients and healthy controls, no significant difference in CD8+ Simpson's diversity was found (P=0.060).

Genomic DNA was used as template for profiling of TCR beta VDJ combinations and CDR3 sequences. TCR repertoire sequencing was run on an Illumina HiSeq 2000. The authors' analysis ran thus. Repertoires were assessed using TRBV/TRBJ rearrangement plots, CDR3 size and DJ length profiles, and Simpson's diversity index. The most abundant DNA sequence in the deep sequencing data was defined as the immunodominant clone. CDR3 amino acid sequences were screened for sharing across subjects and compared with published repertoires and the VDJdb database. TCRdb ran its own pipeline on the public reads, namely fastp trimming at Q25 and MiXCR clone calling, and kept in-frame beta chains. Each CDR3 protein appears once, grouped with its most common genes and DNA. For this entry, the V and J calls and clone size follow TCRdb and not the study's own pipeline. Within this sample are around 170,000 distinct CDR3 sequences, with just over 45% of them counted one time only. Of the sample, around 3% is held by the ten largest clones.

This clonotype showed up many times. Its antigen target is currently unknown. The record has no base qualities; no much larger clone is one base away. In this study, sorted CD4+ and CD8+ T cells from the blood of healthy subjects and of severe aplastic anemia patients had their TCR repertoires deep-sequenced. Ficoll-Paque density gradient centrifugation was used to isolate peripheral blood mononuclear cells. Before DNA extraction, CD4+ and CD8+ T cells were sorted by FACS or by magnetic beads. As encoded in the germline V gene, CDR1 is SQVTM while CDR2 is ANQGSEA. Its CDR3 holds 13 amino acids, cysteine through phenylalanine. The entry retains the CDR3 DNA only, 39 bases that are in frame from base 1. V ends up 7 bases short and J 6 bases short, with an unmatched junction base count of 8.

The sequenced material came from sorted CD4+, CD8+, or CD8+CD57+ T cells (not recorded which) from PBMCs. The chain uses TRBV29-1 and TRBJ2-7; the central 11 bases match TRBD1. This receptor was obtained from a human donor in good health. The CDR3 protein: CSGGTGTGGEQYF. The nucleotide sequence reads TGCAGCGGTGGTACCGGGACAGGGGGCGAGCAGTACTTC.